This T cell receptor (beta chain) was observed in a study of CD4+ T cells in melanoma. Study-wide results and caveats: Diverse differentiation states were reported for melanoma neoantigen-specific CD4+ T cells. CD8+ T cell, macrophage and B cell function reportedly correlated with neoantigen-specific CD4+ T cells.

Worth noting for this clone: The target antigen is unknown.

TCRdb keeps only in-frame clones here, not all; method: immunoSEQ multiplex PCR. The sample holds roughly 19,000 clones, approximately 78% seen once. The trim removed 2 bases at V and 1 base at J, leaving 7 bases unmatched. This CDR3 is built from 16 residues. Germline V gene lookup returns CDR1 MGHRA and CDR2 YSYEKL. The gene calls are TRBV4-1 and TRBJ2-5; 7 bases agree with TRBD2. This clonotype originated in a human donor with melanoma. CDR3: CASSQRGWGGQETQYF. The DNA for the CDR3 is TGCGCCAGCAGCCAACGTGGTTGGGGGGGCCAAGAGACCCAGTACTTC.